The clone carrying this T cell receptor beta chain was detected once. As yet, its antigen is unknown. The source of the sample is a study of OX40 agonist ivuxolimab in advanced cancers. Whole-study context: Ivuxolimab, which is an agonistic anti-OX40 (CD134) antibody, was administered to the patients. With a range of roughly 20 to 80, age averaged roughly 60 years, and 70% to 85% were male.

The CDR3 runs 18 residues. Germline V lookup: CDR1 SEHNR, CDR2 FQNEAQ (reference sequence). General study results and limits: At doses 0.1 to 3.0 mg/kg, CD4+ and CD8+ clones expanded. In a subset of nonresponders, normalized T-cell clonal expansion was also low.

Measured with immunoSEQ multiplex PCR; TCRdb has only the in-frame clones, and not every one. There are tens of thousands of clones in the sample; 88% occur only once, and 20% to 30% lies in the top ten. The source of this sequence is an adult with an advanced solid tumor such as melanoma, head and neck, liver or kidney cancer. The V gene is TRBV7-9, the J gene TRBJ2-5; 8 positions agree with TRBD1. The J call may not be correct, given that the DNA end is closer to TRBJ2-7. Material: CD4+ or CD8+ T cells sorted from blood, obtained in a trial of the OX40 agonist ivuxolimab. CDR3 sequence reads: CASSILQPGQALLDEQYF. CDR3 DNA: TGTGCCAGCAGCATACTCCAACCGGGACAGGCCCTTCTGGACGAGCAGTACTTC.